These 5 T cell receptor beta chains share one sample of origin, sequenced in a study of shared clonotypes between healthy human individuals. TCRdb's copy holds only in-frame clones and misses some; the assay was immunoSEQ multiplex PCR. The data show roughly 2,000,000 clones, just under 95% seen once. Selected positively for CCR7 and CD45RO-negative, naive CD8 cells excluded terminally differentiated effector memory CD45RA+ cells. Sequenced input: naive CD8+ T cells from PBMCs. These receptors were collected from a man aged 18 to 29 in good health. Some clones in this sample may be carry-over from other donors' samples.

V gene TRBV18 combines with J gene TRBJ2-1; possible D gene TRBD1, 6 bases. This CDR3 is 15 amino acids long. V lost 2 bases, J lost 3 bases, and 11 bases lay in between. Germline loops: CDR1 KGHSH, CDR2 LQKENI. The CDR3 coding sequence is TGTGCCAGCTCACCAGTGGCAGGGGTCTACAATGAGCAGTTCTTC. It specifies CASSPVAGVYNEQFF.

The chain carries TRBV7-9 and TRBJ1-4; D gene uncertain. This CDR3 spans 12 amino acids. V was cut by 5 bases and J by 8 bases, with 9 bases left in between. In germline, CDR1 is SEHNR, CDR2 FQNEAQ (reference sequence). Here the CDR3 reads CASSPHLEKLFF. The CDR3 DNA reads TGTGCCAGCAGCCCCCACTTGGAAAAACTGTTTTTT.

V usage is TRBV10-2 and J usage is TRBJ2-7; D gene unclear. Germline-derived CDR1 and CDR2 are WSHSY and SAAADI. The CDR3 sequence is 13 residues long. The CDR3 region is CAAALVPNLEQYF. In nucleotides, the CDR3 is TGCGCAGCCGCCCTCGTCCCCAACCTCGAGCAGTACTTC.

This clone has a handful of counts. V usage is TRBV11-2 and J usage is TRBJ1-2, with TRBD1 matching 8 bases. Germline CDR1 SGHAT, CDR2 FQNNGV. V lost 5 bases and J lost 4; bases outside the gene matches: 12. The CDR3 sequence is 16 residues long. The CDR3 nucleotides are TGTGCCAGCAGCCACCGGGACAGGCAAAAAGGCTATGGCTACACCTTC. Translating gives CASSHRDRQKGYGYTF. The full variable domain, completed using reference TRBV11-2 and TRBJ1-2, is EAGVAQSPRYKIIEKRQSVAFWCNPISGHATLYWYQQILGQGPKLLIQFQNNGVVDDSQLPKDRFSAERLKGVDSTLKIQPAKLEDSAVYLCASSHRDRQKGYGYTFGSGTRLTVV.

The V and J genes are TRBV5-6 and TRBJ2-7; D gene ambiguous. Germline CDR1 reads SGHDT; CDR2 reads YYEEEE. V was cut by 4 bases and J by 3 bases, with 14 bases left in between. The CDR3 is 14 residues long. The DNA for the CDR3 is TGTGCCAGCAGCGAACCCCAGAACATCTACGAGCAGTACTTC. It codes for CASSEPQNIYEQYF.